The subject of this entry is one TCR beta chain. No cognate antigen has been identified for it. No much larger clone exists at a distance of one base, and base qualities are not known. CDR1 and CDR2, looked up from the germline V gene, are SGHVS and FQNEAQ. Trimming costs V 6 bases and J 6 bases, and their ends lie 13 bases apart. Including the terminal cysteine and phenylalanine, the CDR3 comprises 13 residues. This entry keeps only the CDR3 DNA: 39 bases, framed from base 1. Library method: 5' RACE. TCRdb names NextSeq 500 as the instrument used. Unique molecular identifiers were attached to individual cDNA molecules in the TCR library protocol so that sequencing error and PCR bias could be corrected. Both TCR alpha and beta chains were sequenced, and tight co-correlation was observed between alpha and beta sequence abundances in each sample. The source study handled its data this way. Decombinator V4 was used to annotate TCR sequences for V gene, J gene and CDR3. Expanded TCRs were defined as changing significantly between any two time points under a Poisson model with p below 0.0001. Abundances of TCRs were expressed as counts per million after normalisation to the total number of TCRs sequenced in each sample. TRAV1-2 paired with TRAJ12, TRAJ20 or TRAJ33 defined MAIT TCRs, while TRAV10 paired with TRAJ18 defined iNKT TCRs. VDJdb, accessed 1 November 2021, was searched for CMV, EBV and SARS-CoV-2 annotated TCRs, with TCRs annotated for multiple antigens excluded. TCRdb passed the public sequencing reads through fastp at Q25 and MiXCR, retaining productive beta sequences. Duplicate CDR3 protein sequences are folded into a single record with the most common DNA and genes. The V and J calls were not made by the authors but by TCRdb's processing. Present in this sample are 60,000 to 75,000 distinct CDR3 sequences, 11% of which were seen just once. 5% to 7% of the sample belongs to the ten largest clones.

The data were taken from a study of early T cells in non-severe SARS-CoV-2 infection (dated by TCRdb to the early 2020s). Broadly, across the study: Bulk RNA from unsorted whole blood was used for TCR sequencing, so alpha and beta chains could not be paired.

Overall study results and their limits: VDJdb matching was skewed toward anti-spike CD8 responses and likely underestimated virus-specific expansions by missing private and CD4 specificities.

A case-control design nested within a healthcare worker cohort in London, UK, was used, with weekly nasopharyngeal swab PCR tests and blood sampling performed. Healthcare workers were recruited between 23 and 31 March 2020, during the week of the UK lockdown, and were followed weekly for up to about 16 weeks. This TCR came from an adult who was a healthcare worker with PCR-confirmed SARS-CoV-2 infection or an uninfected control (not recorded which). The chain employs TRBV7-8 and TRBJ2-3; the D gene remains uncertain. The material was whole blood, obtained at baseline. The CDR3: CASRSDWQDTQYF. Read as DNA, the sequence is TGTGCCAGCAGATCCGACTGGCAGGATACGCAGTATTTT.